One and the same sample provided the 12 T cell receptor beta chains below, sequenced in a study of T cells of healthy individuals. A single record per CDR3 protein comes from TCRdb applying MiXCR to the 5' RACE reads. This sample has 65,000 to 90,000 distinct CDR3 sequences, with approximately 4.7% found just once. The receptors come from a female donor in good health.

This clonotype was seen at least ten times. V usage is TRBV24-1 and J usage is TRBJ2-1; 8 nucleotides match TRBD1. The CDR3 is 17 residues long. Germline CDR1 is KGHDR and CDR2 is SFDVKD. The V segment lost 6 bases and the J segment 0 bases; nucleotides outside the gene matches: 9. The DNA of the CDR3 is TGTGCCACCAGTCAGTCGACAGGGGTAGCCTCCTACAATGAGCAGTTCTTC. This translates into CATSQSTGVASYNEQFF.

The chain joins TRBV29-1 to TRBJ1-1; TRBD1 is a possible D gene (5 bases). This CDR3 has 14 residues. The V end was cut by 5 bases, the J end by 1 base, with 14 bases between. Germline CDR1 is SQVTM and CDR2 is ANQGSEA. The chain's CDR3 is CSVTVGGRNTEAFF. The CDR3 bases are TGCAGCGTTACCGTGGGGGGAAGGAACACTGAAGCTTTCTTT.

In this sample, this clonotype turned up a few times. The V gene is TRBV11-2, the J gene TRBJ1-2; D not resolved. The length of the CDR3 is 17 residues. Per the germline V gene, CDR1 is SGHAT and CDR2 is FQNNGV. Between the trimmed V and J ends, which lost 5 bases and 0 bases, there was a span of 19 bases. The CDR3 DNA reads TGTGCCAGCAGCCCCTCGGGTGCGGGCCCACCTAACTATGGCTACACCTTC. It codes for CASSPSGAGPPNYGYTF.

V usage is TRBV27 and J usage is TRBJ1-4, with a possible D match to TRBD1 (6 bases). Germline CDR1 and CDR2: MNHEY and SMNVEV (reference sequence). This CDR3 region has 13 residues. V shed 2 bases and J shed 8 bases, with 9 bases lying between them. The CDR3 DNA sequence: TGTGCCAGCAGTTTAAACAGGGTCGAAAAACTGTTTTTT. Translated: CASSLNRVEKLFF.

This clonotype was seen at least ten times. The rearrangement links TRBV29-1 to TRBJ2-7; no clear D. V lost 4 bases and J lost 5, with 9 bases in between. This CDR3 region has 11 residues. The germline CDR1 and CDR2 sequences are SQVTM and ANQGSEA. CDR3 amino acids: CSVGRRNEQYF. DNA of the CDR3: TGCAGCGTTGGGCGAAGGAACGAGCAGTACTTC.

This clonotype was recorded many times. This sequence joins TRBV4-3 and TRBJ2-3; no reliable D call. Germline CDR1 LGHNA, CDR2 YSLEER. This CDR3 contains 15 residues. Trimming stripped 3 bases from V and 2 bases from J, with 12 bases between. CDR3 in amino acids: CASSQESATTDTQYF. CDR3 sequence (DNA): TGCGCCAGCAGCCAGGAAAGCGCCACCACAGATACGCAGTATTTT.

This clonotype was seen at least ten times. The chain is built from TRBV28 and TRBJ2-7, with 9 nucleotides matching TRBD2. CDR1 and CDR2 (germline): MDHEN, SYDVKM. Unmatched junction bases numbered 12, after V lost 10 bases and J lost 2 bases. The CDR3 consists of 15 residues. CDR3 protein: CATVPQAGGAYEQYF. The CDR3 bases are TGTGCCACAGTACCTCAAGCGGGAGGAGCCTACGAGCAGTACTTC.

This clonotype appeared many times. This chain links TRBV4-3 with TRBJ2-1; TRBD2 matches 9 bases. The CDR3 runs to 16 residues. Germline-derived CDR1 and CDR2 are LGHNA and YSLEER. With V trimmed by 0 bases and J by 10 bases, 10 bases remained unmatched. CDR3 loop: CASSQDPIAGGPEQFF. DNA of the CDR3: TGCGCCAGCAGCCAAGATCCCATTGCGGGAGGGCCGGAGCAGTTCTTC.

This chain links TRBV18 with TRBJ1-6; D is uncertain. Looked up from germline, CDR1 is KGHSH and CDR2 is LQKENI. This CDR3 region has 15 residues. V was pared by 3 bases and J by 6 bases, with 12 bases between. The CDR3 loop reads CASSPLNVANSPLHF. The CDR3 DNA follows: TGTGCCAGCTCACCGCTAAATGTGGCTAATTCACCCCTCCACTTT. The full variable domain, its missing parts supplied by reference TRBV18 and TRBJ1-6, is NAGVMQNPRHLVRRRGQEARLRCSPMKGHSHVYWYRQLPEEGLKFMVYLQKENIIDESGMPKERFSAEFPKEGPSILRIQQVVRGDSAAYFCASSPLNVANSPLHFGNGTRLTVT.

This clonotype appeared a few times. V usage is TRBV4-3 and J usage is TRBJ2-7; TRBD1 matches 9 bases. Trimming at V came to 8 bases and at J to 3 bases, leaving 8 bases not matched to a gene. From germline, CDR1 is LGHNA and CDR2 YSLEER. The CDR3 sequence is 14 residues long. The CDR3 DNA reads TGCGCCAGCGCCCAGGGACAGGGCTTCTACGAGCAGTACTTC. It specifies CASAQGQGFYEQYF.

This clonotype was seen ten or more times. V is TRBV4-3 and J is TRBJ2-3; 7 bases line up with TRBD2. After removal of 1 base from V and 2 bases from J, the junction contained 6 bases not matched to a gene. The CDR3 is made up of 16 amino acids. CDR1 LGHNA and CDR2 YSLEER come from the germline V gene. CDR3 loop: CASSQVREVNTDTQYF. The DNA of the CDR3 is TGCGCCAGCAGCCAAGTTCGGGAGGTCAACACAGATACGCAGTATTTT.

The chain uses TRBV7-2 and TRBJ1-6; D is uncertain. Germline V CDR1 and CDR2: SGHTA, FQGNSA. The CDR3 runs 13 residues. V was clipped by 6 bases and J by 5 bases, with 8 bases between them. The CDR3 nucleotides read TGTGCCAGCAGATCACTTCATAATTCACCCCTCCACTTT. Translated: CASRSLHNSPLHF.